The 23 T cell receptor beta chains reported below all come from one sample, sequenced in a study of response to subunit inactivated influenza vaccine. TCRdb processed the RT-PCR reads anew with MiXCR; each CDR3 protein has one entry. The sample carries some 520,000 distinct CDR3 sequences, approximately 15% recorded once. Sequencing used CD4+ T cells sorted from PBMCs, obtained less than 30 months after vaccination. The receptors shown here come from a man in his fifties or sixties who received an inactivated influenza vaccine.

This sequence joins TRBV25-1 and TRBJ2-1; the D is unclear. Germline values: CDR1 MGHDK, CDR2 SYGVNS. CDR3 length equals 13 residues. The V gene lost 3 bases and the J gene lost 4 bases, with 7 bases spanning the gap. As DNA, the CDR3 is TGTGCCAGCAGTGAGAACGATTACAATGAGCAGTTCTTC. It is translated as CASSENDYNEQFF.

This clonotype was seen only a few times. The V gene is TRBV20-1, the J gene TRBJ1-2; no clear D gene. Trimming cost V 0 bases and J 8 bases, with 16 bases left between them. This CDR3 contains 14 residues. Germline CDR1 DFQATT, CDR2 SNEGSKA (reference sequence). CDR3 sequence: CSARESGILRGYTF. DNA for the CDR3: TGCAGTGCTAGAGAGTCCGGAATCCTACGAGGCTACACCTTC.

This clonotype was picked up a small number of times. This chain uses TRBV12-3 or TRBV12-4 with TRBJ2-2; 8 nucleotides align to TRBD2. CDR3 length: 14 residues. V lost 6 bases, J lost 7 bases, and 7 bases stayed unmatched. The CDR3 nucleotides read TGTGCCAGCAGGGGACTAGAGTCTTACGGGGAGCTGTTTTTT. Translation gives CASRGLESYGELFF.

This clonotype turned up a few times. The J gene is TRBJ2-2, the V gene TRBV5-5; 9 bases line up with TRBD1. Germline V gene lookup returns CDR1 SGHKS and CDR2 YYEKEE (reference sequence). V dropped 0 bases and J dropped 6; count of bases not matched to a gene: 3. The CDR3 has 15 residues. DNA for the CDR3: TGTGCCAGCAGCTTGGCGGGACAGGGTTCCGGGGAGCTGTTTTTT. This translates into CASSLAGQGSGELFF.

About this clonotype: One junction end does not reproduce the germline sequence, and a read error may be involved. This chain uses TRBV14 with TRBJ2-3; no clear D. This CDR3 has 12 residues. Germline CDR1 is SGHDN and CDR2 is FVKESK. CDR3 nucleotides: TGTGCCAGCAGCCCGCTAGGCACGACGCAGGATTTT. Translated, it gives CASSPLGTTQDF.

This sequence joins TRBV6-2 or TRBV6-3 and TRBJ2-5; D unresolved. The CDR3 sequence is 13 residues long. Germline V gives CDR1 MNHEY, CDR2 SVGEGT. V lost 5 bases, J lost 5 bases, and 12 bases lay in between. CDR3 nucleotide sequence: TGTGCCAGCAGTGACGGCTCAAGCGAGACCCAGTACTTC. The encoded protein is CASSDGSSETQYF.

CDR3 sequence (DNA): TGTGCCAGTATTGGTAGGGGAATTAATGAGCAGTTCTTC. Its translation is CASIGRGINEQFF. The rearrangement links TRBV19 to TRBJ2-1; D might be TRBD1 (5 bases). Germline values: CDR1 LNHDA, CDR2 SQIVND (reference sequence). CDR3 length: 13 residues. V dropped 7 bases and J dropped 7 bases, with 14 bases sitting between them.

The gene calls are TRBV5-6 and TRBJ1-4; D remains unclear. V was clipped by 0 bases and J by 0 bases, with 9 bases between them. The CDR3 has 16 amino acids. The germline V gene has CDR1 SGHDT and CDR2 YYEEEE. The DNA of the CDR3 is TGTGCCAGCAGCTTGGGGCCGACGGCAACTAATGAAAAACTGTTTTTT. It yields the protein CASSLGPTATNEKLFF.

The table lists this clonotype with many counts. V is TRBV3-1 and J is TRBJ2-2; the D is unclear. Germline V lookup: CDR1 LGHDT, CDR2 YNNKEL (reference sequence). V was clipped by 6 bases and J by 1 base, with 9 bases between them. The CDR3 has 14 residues. CDR3 sequence reads: CASRRAKNTGELFF. In DNA, the CDR3 is TGTGCCAGCAGAAGGGCCAAGAACACCGGGGAGCTGTTTTTT.

This chain joins TRBV6-2 or TRBV6-3 and TRBJ2-6; unclear D gene. Trimming shortened V by 6 bases and J by 3 bases, and 15 bases separated the two germline ends. CDR1 is MNHEY, CDR2 SVGEGT, per germline. This CDR3 contains 16 residues. This chain's CDR3 is CASRALLGLGANVLTF. DNA of the CDR3: TGTGCCAGCAGAGCCCTCCTGGGTCTTGGGGCCAACGTCCTGACTTTC.

The chain has TRBV6-2 or TRBV6-3 and TRBJ2-7; D might be TRBD2 (6 bases). Germline V CDR1 and CDR2: MNHEY, SVGEGT. V was clipped by 2 bases and J by 4 bases, with 18 bases between them. The CDR3 spans 16 residues. The CDR3 spells CASSYRRGRGFYEQYF. The CDR3 DNA reads as TGTGCCAGCAGTTACCGGCGGGGCCGGGGCTTTTACGAGCAGTACTTC.

This clonotype came up a few times. This chain joins TRBV18 and TRBJ2-1; D may be TRBD2 (6 bases). Germline CDR1 and CDR2: KGHSH and LQKENI. The CDR3 loop spans 15 amino acids. The V end lost 5 bases, the J end lost 8 bases, and 19 bases lay between the germline ends. For the CDR3, the DNA is TGTGCCAGCTCAACCCGGGACTCAACTAGGGATGAGCAGTTCTTC. This gives the protein CASSTRDSTRDEQFF.

The chain links TRBV5-1 to TRBJ1-1; unclear D gene. CDR3 length equals 15 residues. Trimming cost V 3 bases and J 2 bases, with 14 bases left between them. CDR1 is SGHRS and CDR2 is YFSETQ in the germline V gene. CDR3 loop: CASSSDLTVNTEAFF. CDR3 bases: TGCGCCAGCAGCTCTGACCTAACGGTAAACACTGAAGCTTTCTTT.

This clonotype showed up just a few times. The chain has TRBV6-1 and TRBJ2-7, with 7 bases that match TRBD2. The CDR3 is 14 residues long. Losses at the gene ends were 10 bases for V and 6 bases for J; bases not matched to a gene: 15. Germline V gene sequence: CDR1 MNHNS, CDR2 SASEGT. This chain's CDR3 is CAIKTPGPGGEQYF. The CDR3 DNA sequence: TGTGCCATCAAAACCCCGGGCCCGGGGGGCGAGCAGTACTTC.

V and J are TRBV7-2 and TRBJ1-5; D gene unclear. The length of the CDR3 is 14 residues. V was shortened by 3 bases and J by 2 bases, with 8 bases between the two germline ends. Germline loops: CDR1 SGHTA, CDR2 FQGNSA. The CDR3 region has the DNA TGTGCCAGCAGCTTGAACCCTGGCAATCAGCCCCAGCATTTT. Its translation is CASSLNPGNQPQHF.

The sample holds a few counts of this clonotype. This chain links TRBV20-1 with TRBJ2-2, with a weak D call TRBD2 (6 bases). V gave up 1 base and J gave up 3 bases, with 9 bases separating them. In germline, CDR1 is DFQATT, CDR2 SNEGSKA (reference sequence). The CDR3 is made up of 14 amino acids. The CDR3 sequence: CSARGGEHTGELFF. Here the CDR3 DNA reads TGCAGTGCTAGAGGGGGGGAACACACCGGGGAGCTGTTTTTT.

The chain couples TRBV4-2 to TRBJ1-3, with D unclear. This CDR3 is 15 amino acids long. CDR1 and CDR2 (germline): LGHNA, YNFKEQ. The V end was cut by 0 bases, the J end by 0 bases, with 6 bases between. The CDR3 loop reads CASSQDRHSGNTIYF. The DNA of the CDR3 is TGTGCCAGCAGCCAAGACAGACACTCTGGAAACACCATATATTTT.

The chain carries TRBV30 and TRBJ2-7, with a possible D match to TRBD1 (6 bases). In germline, CDR1 is GTSNPN, CDR2 SVGIG (reference sequence). CDR3 length equals 14 residues. Trimming stripped 3 bases from V and 3 bases from J, with 15 bases between. DNA for the CDR3: TGTGCCTGGAGGGGGCCAGGGGCGAACTACGAGCAGTACTTC. This sequence encodes CAWRGPGANYEQYF.

The chain has TRBV6-5 and TRBJ2-2; D gene uncertain. Germline-derived CDR1 and CDR2 are MNHEY and SVGAGI. V was trimmed by 2 bases and J by 7 bases, leaving 11 bases between them. The CDR3 loop spans 14 amino acids. The CDR3 loop reads CASSYNDPGGELFF. The DNA for the CDR3 is TGTGCCAGCAGTTACAATGACCCGGGCGGGGAGCTGTTTTTT.

Regarding this clonotype: The junction departs from germline at one end; a sequencing error may be responsible. The chain carries TRBV29-1 and TRBJ1-4; 9 bases map to TRBD1. Germline V CDR1 and CDR2: SQVTM, ANQGSEA. The CDR3 contains 13 residues. The CDR3 nucleotides read TGCAGCGCCGGGGACAGGGAGGACGAAAAACAGTTTTTT. Its translation is CSAGDREDEKQFF.

The chain uses TRBV5-1 and TRBJ2-3; the D gene is possibly TRBD2 (6 bases). Per the germline V gene, CDR1 is SGHRS and CDR2 is YFSETQ. Trimming pared 2 bases from V and 6 bases from J, leaving 13 bases between. The CDR3 contains 14 residues. The CDR3 here is CASSFRGFGDTQYF. In DNA form, the CDR3 reads TGCGCCAGCAGCTTCCGGGGGTTTGGGGATACGCAGTATTTT.

This chain links TRBV6-2 or TRBV6-3 with TRBJ2-7; 11 bases fit TRBD2. Germline V gene lookup returns CDR1 MNHEY and CDR2 SVGEGT. This CDR3 contains 15 residues. V gave up 6 bases and J gave up 2 bases; unmatched junction bases: 6. CDR3 bases: TGTGCCAGCAGCAAGACTAGCGGGGCCCCCTACGAGCAGTACTTC. It encodes CASSKTSGAPYEQYF.

The table lists this clonotype with a few counts. The chain is built from TRBV2 and TRBJ2-3; D may match TRBD1 or TRBD2 (5 bases each). The V end lost 1 base, the J end lost 2 bases, and 7 bases lay between the germline ends. CDR3 length: 14 amino acids. Germline CDR1 reads SNHLY; CDR2 reads FYNNEI. The CDR3: CASSEGDHTDTQYF. The CDR3 coding sequence is TGTGCCAGCAGTGAAGGGGACCACACAGATACGCAGTATTTT.